Detailed here is one TCR beta chain. TCRdb independently ran MiXCR on the 5' RACE reads; one entry per CDR3 protein. The table has around 97,000 distinct CDR3 sequences, approximately 10% seen once; the top ten hold around 3.3%. The data belong to a study of neurological immune-mediated disorders. Time point meaning: longitudinal time-point 3. Unsorted libraries were prepared from 2 million PBMCs held at -80 C. Sequencing was carried out using PBMCs. This receptor was obtained from a female donor with HTLV-1-associated myelopathy (HAM/TSP).

The CDR3 here is CASKATGWDPSTDTQYF. As DNA, the CDR3 is TGTGCCAGCAAGGCAACGGGCTGGGACCCTAGCACAGATACGCAGTATTTT. The V gene is TRBV5-6, the J gene TRBJ2-3; D tentatively reads TRBD1 or TRBD2 (5 bases each). Germline-derived CDR1 and CDR2 are SGHDT and YYEEEE. Deletions cut 6 bases from V and 0 bases from J, with 20 bases between. CDR3 length equals 17 residues.